The subject of this entry is one TCR beta chain. Its target is not known. The data were taken from a study of blood T cells in healthy people across ages. Study findings and constraints: Greater diversity and more naive CD4+ cells were seen in long-lived donors than in aged donors.

This CDR3 has 17 residues. In germline, CDR1 is MNHEY, CDR2 SVGEGT. V shed 0 bases, J shed 0 bases, and the junction held 5 bases outside the gene matches. Donors each provided around 9 milliliters of peripheral blood. No fewer than 5.5 micrograms of total RNA were isolated from every sample. Primers used in a second PCR of roughly 6 to 11 cycles were a sample-barcoded 5' primer and a J-beta primer mix. TCRdb itself ran the 5' RACE reads through MiXCR, one entry per CDR3 protein. The repertoire holds roughly 2 million distinct CDR3 sequences, with around half as singletons. The source material was blood. The rearrangement links TRBV6-2 or TRBV6-3 to TRBJ2-7, with 10 bases lining up with TRBD2. The sequence derives from a woman in her thirties or forties in good health. CDR3 region: CASSYSTSGFHSYEQYF. For the CDR3, the DNA is TGTGCCAGCAGTTACTCGACTAGCGGGTTCCACTCCTACGAGCAGTACTTC.